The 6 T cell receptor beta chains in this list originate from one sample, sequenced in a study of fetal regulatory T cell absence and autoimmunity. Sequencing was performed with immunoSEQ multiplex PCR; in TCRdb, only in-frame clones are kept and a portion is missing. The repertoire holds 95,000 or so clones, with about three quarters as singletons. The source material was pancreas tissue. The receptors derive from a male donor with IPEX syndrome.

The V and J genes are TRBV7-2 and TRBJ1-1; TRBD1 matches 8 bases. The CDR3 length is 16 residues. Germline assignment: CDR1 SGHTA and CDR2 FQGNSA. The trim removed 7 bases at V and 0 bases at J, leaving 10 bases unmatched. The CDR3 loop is CASNSGDRTMNTEAFF. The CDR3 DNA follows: TGTGCCAGCAACAGTGGGGACAGGACCATGAACACTGAAGCTTTCTTT. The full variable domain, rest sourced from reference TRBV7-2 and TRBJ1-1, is GAGVSQSPSNKVTEKGKDVELRCDPISGHTALYWYRQSLGQGLEFLIYFQGNSAPDKSGLPSDRFSAERTGGSVSTLTIQRTQQEDSAVYLCASNSGDRTMNTEAFFGQGTRLTVV.

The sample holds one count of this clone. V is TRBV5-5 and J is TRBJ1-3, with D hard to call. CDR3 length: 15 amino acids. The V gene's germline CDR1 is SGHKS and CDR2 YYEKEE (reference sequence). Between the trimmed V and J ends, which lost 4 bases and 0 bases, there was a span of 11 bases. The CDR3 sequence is CASSPGPSSGNTIYF. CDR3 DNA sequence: TGTGCCAGCAGCCCCGGACCGAGCTCTGGAAACACCATATATTTT.

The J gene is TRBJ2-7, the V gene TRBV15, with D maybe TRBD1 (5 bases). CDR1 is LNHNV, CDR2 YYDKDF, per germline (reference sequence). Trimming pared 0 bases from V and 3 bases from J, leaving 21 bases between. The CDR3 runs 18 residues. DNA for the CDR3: TGTGCCACCAGCAGAGATTTAAGGGGAATCAACTACTACTACGAGCAGTACTTC. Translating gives CATSRDLRGINYYYEQYF.

In nucleotides, the CDR3 is TGTGCCAGCAGCCCTAACACCGGGGAGCTGTTTTTT. It encodes CASSPNTGELFF. The rearrangement uses TRBV9 and TRBJ2-2; D gene ambiguous. The CDR3 loop spans 12 amino acids. The germline V and J ends were trimmed by 4 bases and 2 bases, with 3 bases remaining between them. The germline V gene has CDR1 SGDLS and CDR2 YYNGEE.

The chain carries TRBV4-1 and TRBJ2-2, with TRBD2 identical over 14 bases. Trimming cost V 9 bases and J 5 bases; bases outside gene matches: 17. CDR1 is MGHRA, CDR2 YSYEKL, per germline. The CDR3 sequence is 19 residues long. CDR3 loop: CASFFKTSGRALITGELFF. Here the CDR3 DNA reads TGCGCCAGTTTTTTTAAGACTAGCGGGAGGGCCTTAATTACCGGGGAGCTGTTTTTT.

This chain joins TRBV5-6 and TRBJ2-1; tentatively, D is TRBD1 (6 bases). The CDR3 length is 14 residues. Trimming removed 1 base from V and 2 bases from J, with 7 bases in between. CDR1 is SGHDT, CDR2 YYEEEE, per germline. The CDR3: CASSLTGTYNEQFF. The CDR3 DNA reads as TGTGCCAGCAGCTTGACAGGGACCTACAATGAGCAGTTCTTC.